The text below deals with one TCR beta chain. As yet, its antigen is unknown. From CD4+ cells came CD45RA+ naive and CD45RA-negative memory subsets. The data were obtained in a study of shared clonotypes between healthy human individuals. An even split of each subset's genomic DNA across several immunoSEQ plates was performed. Assay: immunoSEQ multiplex PCR; the TCRdb copy retains only in-frame clones and omits some. The sample has under 1,100,000 clones; around 78% are singletons. The study's findings and limits: Generation of non-shared clonotypes was less probable than generation of clonotypes shared by all four donors.

CDR3 length equals 14 residues. The V end was cut by 11 bases, the J end by 0 bases, with 16 bases between. Germline CDR1 reads SNHLY; CDR2 reads FYNNEI. The material sequenced was memory CD4+ T cells from PBMCs. The subset is: CD45RA-negative fraction. This clonotype was sampled from a man younger than 35 in good health. Some clones in this sample may be carry-over from other donors' samples. The rearrangement uses TRBV2 and TRBJ1-1; TRBD1 might be the D (5 bases). CDR3 protein: CASGGGVMNTEAFF. For the CDR3, the DNA is TGTGCCTCCGGGGGTGGAGTAATGAACACTGAAGCTTTCTTT.